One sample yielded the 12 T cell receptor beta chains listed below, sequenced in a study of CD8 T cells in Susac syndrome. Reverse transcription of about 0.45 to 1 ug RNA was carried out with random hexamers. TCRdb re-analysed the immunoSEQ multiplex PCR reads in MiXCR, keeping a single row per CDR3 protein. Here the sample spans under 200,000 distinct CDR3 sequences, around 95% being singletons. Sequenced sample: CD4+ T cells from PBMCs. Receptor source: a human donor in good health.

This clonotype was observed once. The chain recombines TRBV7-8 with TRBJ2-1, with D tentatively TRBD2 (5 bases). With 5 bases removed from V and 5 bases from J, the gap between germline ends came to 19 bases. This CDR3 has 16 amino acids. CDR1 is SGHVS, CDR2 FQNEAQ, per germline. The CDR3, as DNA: TGTGCCAGCAGCCCTAGCCCCACAGTTACCAACAATGAGCAGTTCTTC. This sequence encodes CASSPSPTVTNNEQFF.

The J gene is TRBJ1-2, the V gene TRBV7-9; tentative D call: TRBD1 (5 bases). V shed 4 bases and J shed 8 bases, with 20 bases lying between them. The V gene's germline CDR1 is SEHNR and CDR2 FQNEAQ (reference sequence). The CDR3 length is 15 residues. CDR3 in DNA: TGTGCCAGCAGCTCAGCGGGAGCAGGGACCTTCGGCTACACCTTC. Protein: CASSSAGAGTFGYTF.

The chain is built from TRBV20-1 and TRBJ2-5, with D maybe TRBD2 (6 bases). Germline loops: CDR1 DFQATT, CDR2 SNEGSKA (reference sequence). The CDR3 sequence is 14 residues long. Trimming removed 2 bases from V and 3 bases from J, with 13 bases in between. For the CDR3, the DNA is TGCAGTGCTAGACTACTAGCACCCAAAGAGACCCAGTACTTC. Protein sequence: CSARLLAPKETQYF.

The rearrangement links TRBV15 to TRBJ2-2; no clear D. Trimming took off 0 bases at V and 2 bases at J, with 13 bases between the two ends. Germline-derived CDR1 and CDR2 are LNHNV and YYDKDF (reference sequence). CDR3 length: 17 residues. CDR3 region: CATSRDPPWPNTGELFF. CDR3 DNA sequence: TGTGCCACCAGCAGAGATCCCCCCTGGCCCAACACCGGGGAGCTGTTTTTT. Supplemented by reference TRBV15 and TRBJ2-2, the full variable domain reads DAMVIQNPRYQVTQFGKPVTLSCSQTLNHNVMYWYQQKSSQAPKLLFHYYDKDFNNEADTPDNFQSRRPNTSFCFLDIRSPGLGDTAMYLCATSRDPPWPNTGELFFGEGSRLTVL.

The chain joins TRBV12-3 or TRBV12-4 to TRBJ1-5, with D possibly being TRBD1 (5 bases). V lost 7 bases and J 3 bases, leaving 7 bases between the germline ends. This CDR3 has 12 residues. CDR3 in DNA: TGTGCCAGCACCAGGGCCAATCAGCCCCAGCATTTT. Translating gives CASTRANQPQHF.

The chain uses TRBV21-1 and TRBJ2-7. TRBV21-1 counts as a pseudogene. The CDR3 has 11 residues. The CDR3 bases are TGTGCCAGCAGCAAAGCAGGGGAGCAGTACGTC. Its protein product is CASSKAGEQYV.

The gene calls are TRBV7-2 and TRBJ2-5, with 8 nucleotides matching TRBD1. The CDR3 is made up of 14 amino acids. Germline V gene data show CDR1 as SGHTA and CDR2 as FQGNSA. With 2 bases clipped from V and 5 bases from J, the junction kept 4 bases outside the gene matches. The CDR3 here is CASSLQGASETQYF. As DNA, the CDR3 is TGTGCCAGCAGCTTACAGGGGGCTTCGGAGACCCAGTACTTC.

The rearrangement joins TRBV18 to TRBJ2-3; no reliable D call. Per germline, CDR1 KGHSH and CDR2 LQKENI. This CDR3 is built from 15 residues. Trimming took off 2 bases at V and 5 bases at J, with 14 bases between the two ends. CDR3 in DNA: TGTGCCAGCTCACCAGGGGTAGTAGGCGGAGATACGCAGTATTTT. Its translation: CASSPGVVGGDTQYF.

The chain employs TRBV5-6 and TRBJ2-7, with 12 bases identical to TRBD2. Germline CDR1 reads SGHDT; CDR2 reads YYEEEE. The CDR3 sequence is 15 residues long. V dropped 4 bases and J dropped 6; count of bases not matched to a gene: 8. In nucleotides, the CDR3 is TGTGCCAGCAGCGGGACTAGCGGGCCCTCGACCGAGCAGTACGTC. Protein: CASSGTSGPSTEQYV.

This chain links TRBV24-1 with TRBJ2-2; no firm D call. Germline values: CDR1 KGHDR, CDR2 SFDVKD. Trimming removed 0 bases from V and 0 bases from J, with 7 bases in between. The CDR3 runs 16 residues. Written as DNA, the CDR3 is TGTGCCACCAGTGATTTGAGGAACACGAACACCGGGGAGCTGTTTTTT. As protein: CATSDLRNTNTGELFF.

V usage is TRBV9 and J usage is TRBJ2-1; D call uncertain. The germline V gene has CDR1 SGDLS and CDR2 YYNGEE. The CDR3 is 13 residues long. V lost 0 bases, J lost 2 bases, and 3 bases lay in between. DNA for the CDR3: TGTGCCAGCAGCGTAGGCACCTACAATGAGCAGTTCTTC. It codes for CASSVGTYNEQFF.

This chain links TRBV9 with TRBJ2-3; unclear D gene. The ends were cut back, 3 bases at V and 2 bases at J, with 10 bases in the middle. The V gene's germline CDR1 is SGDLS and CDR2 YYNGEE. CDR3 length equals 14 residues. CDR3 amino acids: CASSARPPTDTQYF. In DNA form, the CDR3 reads TGTGCCAGCAGCGCGCGACCGCCCACAGATACGCAGTATTTT.